Each of the 4 T cell receptor beta chains below was sequenced from the same sample in a study of T-cell reconstitution after alpha-beta-depleted transplantation in children. The TCRbeta library was prepared with unique molecular identifiers. TCRdb itself ran the PCR reads through MiXCR, one entry per CDR3 protein. The sample holds approximately 210,000 distinct CDR3 sequences, around a sixth seen once. Sequences were derived from PBMCs, mostly from graft donor cells, sampled 360 days after TCRalphabeta/CD19-depleted stem cell transplant. All receptors derive from a male patient aged 2 to 10 who had a stem cell transplant for acute lymphoblastic leukemia, so the T cells may come from the graft donor.

This clonotype showed up just a few times. The chain employs TRBV7-3 and TRBJ2-1; possibly TRBD1 for D (5 bases). Trimming stripped 5 bases from V and 5 bases from J, with 10 bases between. The CDR3 totals 13 residues. Per germline, CDR1 SGHTA and CDR2 FQGTGA. The CDR3 region is CASSPQGHNEQFF. Here the CDR3 DNA reads TGTGCCAGCAGCCCCCAGGGCCACAATGAGCAGTTCTTC.

The chain is built from TRBV12-3 or TRBV12-4 and TRBJ2-1; 11 nucleotides align to TRBD2. After removal of 6 bases from V and 0 bases from J, the junction contained 16 bases not matched to a gene. CDR3 size: 20 residues. In nucleotides, the CDR3 is TGTGCCAGCAGCCCTTCCCGGGGACTAGCGGTTCCCAGCTCCTACAATGAGCAGTTCTTC. Protein: CASSPSRGLAVPSSYNEQFF.

A remark on this clonotype: A junction boundary mismatches the germline segment, possibly from a read error. V usage is TRBV2 and J usage is TRBJ2-6; D possibly corresponds to TRBD2 (5 bases). The germline V gene has CDR1 SNHLY and CDR2 FYNNEI. The CDR3 consists of 18 residues. CDR3 nucleotides: TGTACCAGCAGTCCGAGGGTCCATCAGAGCTCTGGGGCCAACGTCCTGACTTTC. Amino acids: CTSSPRVHQSSGANVLTF. The complete variable domain, with remaining parts taken from reference TRBV2 and TRBJ2-6, reads EPEVTQTPSHQVTQMGQEVILRCVPISNHLYFYWYRQILGQKVEFLVSFYNNEISEKSEIFDDQFSVERPDGSNFTLKIRSTKLEDSAMYFCTSSPRVHQSSGANVLTFGAGSRLTVL.

The chain has TRBV2 and TRBJ2-2, with 8 positions matching TRBD2. The CDR3 loop spans 14 amino acids. Losses at the gene ends were 5 bases for V and 3 bases for J; bases not matched to a gene: 2. Germline loops: CDR1 SNHLY, CDR2 FYNNEI. The CDR3 spells CASSLAGYTGELFF. The CDR3 coding sequence is TGTGCCAGCAGTTTAGCGGGGTACACCGGGGAGCTGTTTTTT.